This is a list of T cell receptor beta chains from one sample in a study of blood T cell repertoires in COVID-19. Sequenced by immunoSEQ multiplex PCR; TCRdb stores in-frame clones only, minus some. The data contain over 140,000 clones, roughly four fifths of them singletons. The sample was peripheral blood. The receptors were gathered from a woman aged 50 to 60 with active or convalescent COVID-19. The CDR3 runs from the conserved cysteine through the conserved F or W. D genes are given only for firm matches. Clone size appears in some rows only: once, few, many, or a class for an expanded clone.

D gene	V gene	J gene	clone size	CDR3 DNA	CDR3 protein
TRBD2	TRBV11-2	TRBJ2-1	.	TGTGCCAGCACCCTGCGGACTAGTTTCTACAATGAGCAGTTCTTC	CASTLRTSFYNEQFF
TRBD1	TRBV30	TRBJ1-1	.	TGTGCCTGGAGTGTAAGGAGACAGGGGGCGGGCCGGGGCACTGAAGCTTTCTTT	CAWSVRRQGAGRGTEAFF
.	TRBV29-1	TRBJ2-2	.	TGCAGCGTTGACCGGGCAGGGACCGGGGAGCTGTTTTTT	CSVDRAGTGELFF
TRBD1	TRBV7-9	TRBJ1-2	few	TGTGCCAGCAGCTTAGGCAGACGACAGGGCGAAAACTATGGCTACACCTTC	CASSLGRRQGENYGYTF
TRBD1	TRBV6-1	TRBJ1-2	.	TGTGCCAGCAGTGAGCAGACAGGGAATGGCTACACCTTC	CASSEQTGNGYTF
.	TRBV6-4	TRBJ1-2	.	TGTGCCAGCAGTGGCTCCAGGCACCCTAACTATGGCTACACCTTC	CASSGSRHPNYGYTF
.	TRBV5-1	TRBJ2-5	.	TGCGCCAGCAGCTTCGGCGGTTTCGAGACCCAGTACTTC	CASSFGGFETQYF
TRBD1	TRBV3-1/TRBV3-2	TRBJ1-3	.	TGTGCCAGCAGCCACCGGGACAGGGGATCTGGAAACACCATATATTTT	CASSHRDRGSGNTIYF
.	TRBV7-9	TRBJ1-4	.	TGTGCCAGCAGCTACTCCTCGGGGGGGAATGAAAAACTGTTTTTT	CASSYSSGGNEKLFF
TRBD1	TRBV6-5	TRBJ1-2	.	TGTGCCAGCAGTCCTCGACAGGGAAAAATCACCTTC	CASSPRQGKITF
.	TRBV7-8	TRBJ1-4	.	TGTGCCAGCAGCTTCGGTGACGGGACTGGAAATGAAAAACTGTTTTTT	CASSFGDGTGNEKLFF
.	TRBV19	TRBJ1-3	.	TGTGCCAGTAGCCGACAGTTTTACTCTGGAAACACCATATATTTT	CASSRQFYSGNTIYF
TRBD1	TRBV10-3	TRBJ1-1	once	TGTGCCATCAGTGGTCGAGGAGGGGGCCTCATGAACACTGAAGCTTTCTTT	CAISGRGGGLMNTEAFF
TRBD2	TRBV24-1	TRBJ2-7	.	TGTGCCACGCGGGGGGACTCCTACGAGCAGTACTTC	CATRGDSYEQYF
TRBD2	TRBV7-9	TRBJ2-1	few	TGTGCCAGCACCCAGGGACTAGCGGGGGAGCAGTTCTTC	CASTQGLAGEQFF
TRBD1	TRBV28	TRBJ1-5	.	TGTGCCAGCAGAATGGGACAGGCCTATAGCAATCAGCCCCAGCATTTT	CASRMGQAYSNQPQHF
TRBD1	TRBV9	TRBJ1-3	.	TGTGCCAGCAGCCGAACTCAGGGGGCTGGAAACACCATATATTTT	CASSRTQGAGNTIYF
TRBD2	TRBV24-1	TRBJ2-1	few	TGTGCCACCAGGGCGGGGGGATTGAATGAGCAGTTCTTC	CATRAGGLNEQFF
.	TRBV11-2	TRBJ1-3	few	TGTGCCAGCAGCTTAGCCGGGGCTGGAAACACCATATATTTT	CASSLAGAGNTIYF
.	TRBV18	TRBJ2-3	.	TGTGCCAGCTCCCGGGGGTTAGTCGGCACAGATACGCAGTATTTT	CASSRGLVGTDTQYF
.	TRBV30	TRBJ2-1	.	TGTGCCTGGGTATCACGGGGGAGACGCAATGAGCAGTTCTTC	CAWVSRGRRNEQFF
.	TRBV11-2	TRBJ2-4	many	TGTGCCAGCAGCTTGGACACTAGCCACCCTGCCAAAAACATTCAGTACTTC	CASSLDTSHPAKNIQYF
TRBD2	TRBV30	TRBJ2-1	few	TGTGCCTGGTCTGGACTAGTCAGATACAATGAGCAGTTCTTC	CAWSGLVRYNEQFF
TRBD1	TRBV4-3	TRBJ1-4	.	TGCGCCAGCAGCCAGGAGGGACAGGGAACGGAAAAACTGTTTTTT	CASSQEGQGTEKLFF
TRBD2	TRBV5-1	TRBJ2-7	.	TGCGCCAGCAGCTTGGGGCCGGGGGGGCCTTCCTACGAGCAGTACTTC	CASSLGPGGPSYEQYF
TRBD2	TRBV7-9	TRBJ2-5	.	TGTGCCAGCGCCCTAACTAGCGGGGCCTCCTTAGAGACCCAGTACTTC	CASALTSGASLETQYF
.	TRBV18	TRBJ1-4	.	TGTGCCAGCTCACCACCGGGGAGTGAAAAACTGTTTTTT	CASSPPGSEKLFF
TRBD2	TRBV7-2	TRBJ2-5	.	TGTGCCAGCAGGGGCGGGGGGGGAGAGACCCAGTACTTC	CASRGGGGETQYF
TRBD2	TRBV7-2	TRBJ2-3	.	TGTGCCAGCAGCTTAAGGACTAGCGGGGGGGCCGAGACGCAGTATTTT	CASSLRTSGGAETQYF
TRBD2	TRBV30	TRBJ2-1	.	TGTGCCTGGAGGCTAGCGGTAAACAATGAGCAGTTCTTC	CAWRLAVNNEQFF
TRBD1	TRBV28	TRBJ2-7	.	TGTGCCAGCAGTTTAACCCCGGGACAGGTACGCTACGAGCAGTACTTC	CASSLTPGQVRYEQYF
TRBD2	TRBV9	TRBJ2-4	.	TGTGCCAGCAGCGCTCTAGCGGGGGACTATCAAAACATTCAGTACTTC	CASSALAGDYQNIQYF
.	TRBV5-1	TRBJ1-1	.	TGCGCCAGCAGCCTGGGGACATTGAACACTGAAGCTTTCTTT	CASSLGTLNTEAFF
TRBD1	TRBV7-2	TRBJ2-7	.	TGTGCCAGCAGCCCGAGCAGGGGGTCCTACGAGCAGTACTTC	CASSPSRGSYEQYF
.	TRBV7-9	TRBJ2-2	.	TGTGCCAGCAGGGAGTTTTCGAACACCGGGGAGCTGTTTTTT	CASREFSNTGELFF
TRBD1	TRBV18	TRBJ2-1	.	TGTGCCAGCTCCGGACAGGGGGCTCGGGAGCAGTTCTTC	CASSGQGAREQFF
TRBD1	TRBV11-2	TRBJ1-1	.	TGTGCCAGCAGCTTAGGGAAGTGGACAGGGTGGGGCACTGAAGCTTTCTTT	CASSLGKWTGWGTEAFF
.	TRBV11-2	TRBJ2-1	.	TGTGCCAGCAGCTTAGATAGCGGCCCCGCGGGTGAGCAGTTCTTC	CASSLDSGPAGEQFF
.	TRBV7-2	TRBJ1-2	.	TGTGCCAGCAGCTTAGCACAGGGAGACGATGGCTACACCTTC	CASSLAQGDDGYTF
TRBD1	TRBV5-1	TRBJ2-1	.	TGCGCCAGCAGCTTGGGAGACAGGGCACCCTATGAGCAGTTCTTC	CASSLGDRAPYEQFF
.	TRBV7-6	TRBJ1-1	.	TGTGCCAGCAGCTTAGCGCGGGAGGGGAGGACTGAAGCTTTCTTT	CASSLAREGRTEAFF
TRBD2	TRBV6-5	TRBJ2-1	.	TGTGCCAGCAGGCCGGGACTAGTCTACAATGAGCAGTTCTTC	CASRPGLVYNEQFF
.	TRBV27	TRBJ1-2	.	TGTGCCAGCAGTTTCAGAGACAGGCTTGGCTACACCTTC	CASSFRDRLGYTF
.	TRBV6-2/TRBV6-3	TRBJ1-1	.	TGTGCCAGCAGTCCCCGGGGAGGGGAAGGCACTGAAGCTTTCTTT	CASSPRGGEGTEAFF
.	TRBV7-9	TRBJ1-5	.	TGTGCCAGCAGCTTGGAAGCAGGGGGCAATCAGCCCCAGCATTTT	CASSLEAGGNQPQHF
.	TRBV29-1	TRBJ2-7	.	TGCAGCGTTGTCGACACTTCCTACGAGCAGTACTTC	CSVVDTSYEQYF
TRBD1	TRBV19	TRBJ1-4	once	TGTGCCAGTAGGGGGACAGATGAAAAACTGTTTTTT	CASRGTDEKLFF
.	TRBV28	TRBJ1-2	.	TGTGCCAGCAGAGTATCGGGGGGGCGATCTTTCAATGGCTACACCTTC	CASRVSGGRSFNGYTF
TRBD1	TRBV29-1	TRBJ1-2	.	TGCAGCGTCGGGACAGGCCTGTCCTATGGCTACACCTTC	CSVGTGLSYGYTF
.	TRBV14	TRBJ1-6	.	TGTGCCAGCAGCCCGTGGAGCTCCTATAATTCACCCCTCCACTTT	CASSPWSSYNSPLHF
TRBD1	TRBV19	TRBJ2-7	.	TGTGCCAGTAGTACCCCGGGGACAGGTTCCTACGAGCAGTACTTC	CASSTPGTGSYEQYF
TRBD1	TRBV19	TRBJ1-2	.	TGTGCCAGTAGTCGGGACAGGGGTAACTATGGCTACACCTTC	CASSRDRGNYGYTF
.	TRBV11-3	TRBJ1-5	few	TGTGCCAGGACCCGGGTCCATAGCAATCAGCCCCAGCATTTT	CARTRVHSNQPQHF
TRBD1	TRBV5-6	TRBJ1-1	.	TGTGCCAGCAGCTTGTGGGGGACAGGCAAATACACTGAAGCTTTCTTT	CASSLWGTGKYTEAFF
TRBD1	TRBV28	TRBJ2-7	.	TGTGCCAGCAGTCCACAGGGGAGCTCCTACGAGCAGTACTTC	CASSPQGSSYEQYF
TRBD1	TRBV30	TRBJ1-1	.	TGTGCCTGGAGTGCCACGGGAGGGGGCGAAGCTTTCTTT	CAWSATGGGEAFF